This TCR beta chain was sequenced during a study of STAT3 mutations in large granular lymphocyte leukemia. About the study: Roughly half the longitudinally sequenced T-LGLL patients had canonical STAT3 mutations. Overall study findings and caveats: Every T-LGLL patient had at least one immunodominant TCRbeta clonotype.

Data came from immunoSEQ multiplex PCR; TCRdb stores just in-frame clones and leaves some out. The repertoire holds about 16,000 clones, with approximately 85% as singletons. This clone has more than one count but fewer than ten. The antigen is undetermined. The CDR3 contains 15 residues. The germline V gene encodes CDR1 MNHNS and CDR2 SASEGT. The V end was cut by 1 base, the J end by 2 bases, with 12 bases between. V is TRBV6-1 and J is TRBJ2-7; tentatively, D is TRBD2 (6 bases). This clonotype originated in a man aged 45-65 years with T-cell large granular lymphocyte leukemia. Some clones in this sample may be carry-over from other donors' samples. Sequencing was done on a sample of peripheral blood mononuclear cells. The CDR3 spells CASSEVEGRAYEQYF. Here the CDR3 DNA reads TGTGCCAGCAGTGAAGTGGAGGGGAGAGCCTACGAGCAGTACTTC.